This is a list of T cell receptor beta chains from one sample in a study of blood T cell repertoires in COVID-19. Here immunoSEQ multiplex PCR was the method, and the copy in TCRdb shows in-frame clones only, minus some. The profile shows fewer than 250,000 clones, under 90% of them singletons. The sequenced sample was peripheral blood. The receptors were sampled from a man in his sixties who had recovered from COVID-19. CDR3s include the opening cysteine and the closing phenylalanine or tryptophan. Each record gives: CDR3 protein, CDR3 DNA, clone size, V gene, D gene, CDR3 length, J gene. The D gene is left open where the match is weak. Expanded clones get a size class; other rows say once, few or many, or leave the size out.

CSGTKGQGKTQYF	TGCAGCGGAACGAAGGGGCAGGGGAAGACCCAGTACTTC	NA	TRBV29-1	NA	13	TRBJ2-5
CATSSASGTGYYNEQFF	TGTGCCACCAGCAGCGCGTCCGGGACAGGGTACTACAATGAGCAGTTCTTC	NA	TRBV15	TRBD1	17	TRBJ2-1
CASSSRGTEAFF	TGTGCCAGCAGTTCCAGGGGGACTGAAGCTTTCTTT	NA	TRBV2	TRBD1	12	TRBJ1-1
CASATSASTDTQYF	TGTGCCAGCGCCACTAGTGCCAGCACAGATACGCAGTATTTT	NA	TRBV18	NA	14	TRBJ2-3
CASSRQIRNTIYF	TGTGCCAGCAGTCGACAGATAAGAAACACCATATATTTT	few	TRBV28	NA	13	TRBJ1-3
CASRTTGQAGELFF	TGTGCCAGTAGGACTACGGGGCAAGCCGGGGAGCTGTTTTTT	NA	TRBV6-5	NA	14	TRBJ2-2
CASSFGLAGVYEQFF	TGTGCCAGCAGTTTCGGACTAGCGGGAGTCTATGAGCAGTTCTTC	NA	TRBV28	TRBD2	15	TRBJ2-1
CASSVATGYTDTQYF	TGTGCCAGCAGCGTCGCCACAGGATACACAGATACGCAGTATTTT	NA	TRBV9	NA	15	TRBJ2-3
CASSIEDRSFSTGELFF	TGTGCCAGTAGTATTGAAGACAGGTCCTTCTCCACCGGGGAGCTGTTTTTT	NA	TRBV19	NA	17	TRBJ2-2
CASSLGNDRVGANVLTF	TGTGCCAGCAGCTTAGGGAACGACAGGGTTGGGGCCAACGTCCTGACTTTC	NA	TRBV11-3	TRBD1	17	TRBJ2-6
CASRDLGHFVSPLHF	TGTGCCAGCAGAGATCTAGGACATTTCGTCTCACCCCTCCACTTT	once	TRBV6-5	NA	15	TRBJ1-6
CASRETGGWGNEQFF	TGTGCCAGCAGGGAAACAGGGGGCTGGGGCAATGAGCAGTTCTTC	NA	TRBV6-4	TRBD1	15	TRBJ2-1
CASSLTSTGELFF	TGTGCCAGCAGCTTGACTAGTACCGGGGAGCTGTTTTTT	once	TRBV7-3	NA	13	TRBJ2-2
CASSLTLTVKDSPLHF	TGTGCCAGCAGCCTAACGTTGACAGTAAAGGACTCACCCCTCCACTTT	NA	TRBV7-9	NA	16	TRBJ1-6
CASSSIGATNYGYTF	TGTGCCAGCTCATCTATTGGGGCTACTAACTATGGCTACACCTTC	NA	TRBV18	NA	15	TRBJ1-2
CASSTLLSSYEQYF	TGTGCCAGTAGTACTCTCCTGAGCTCCTACGAGCAGTACTTC	NA	TRBV19	NA	14	TRBJ2-7
CSVDPTGIETQYF	TGCAGCGTTGATCCGACAGGGATAGAGACCCAGTACTTC	NA	TRBV29-1	TRBD1	13	TRBJ2-5
CASSRGLAGADTQYF	TGTGCCAGCAGCCGGGGACTAGCGGGAGCAGATACGCAGTATTTT	few	TRBV7-9	TRBD2	15	TRBJ2-3
CASSYRGQGAGELFF	TGTGCCAGCAGCTACCGAGGACAGGGGGCCGGGGAGCTGTTTTTT	NA	TRBV5-5	TRBD1	15	TRBJ2-2
CASSTGAIKTPYEQYF	TGCGCCAGCTCGACAGGGGCCATAAAAACTCCCTACGAGCAGTACTTC	NA	TRBV5-1	TRBD1	16	TRBJ2-7
CASSGGTGGTYEQYF	TGTGCCAGCAGCGGGGGGACAGGGGGTACCTACGAGCAGTACTTC	NA	TRBV9	TRBD1	15	TRBJ2-7
CASSLQTGVTEAFF	TGTGCCAGCAGCTTACAAACGGGGGTCACTGAAGCTTTCTTT	NA	TRBV7-9	NA	14	TRBJ1-1
CASSTKHPGRGKLFF	TGTGCCAGTAGTACGAAACACCCCGGTCGAGGAAAACTGTTTTTT	NA	TRBV19	NA	15	TRBJ1-4
CASGTGARNQPQHF	TGTGCCAGCGGGACAGGGGCCCGCAATCAGCCCCAGCATTTT	NA	TRBV9	TRBD1	14	TRBJ1-5
CASSYGTSGYNEQFF	TGTGCCAGCAGCTATGGGACTAGCGGTTACAATGAGCAGTTCTTC	NA	TRBV9	TRBD2	15	TRBJ2-1
CASSYSTTSGTGTQYF	TGTGCCAGCAGTTACTCTACTACTAGCGGGACCGGTACGCAGTATTTT	NA	TRBV6-2/TRBV6-3	TRBD2	16	TRBJ2-3
CASRNPGGANQPQHF	TGTGCCAGCAGAAACCCAGGGGGCGCGAATCAGCCCCAGCATTTT	NA	TRBV28	TRBD1	15	TRBJ1-5
CASTMWGGGYNEQFF	TGTGCCAGTACCATGTGGGGGGGCGGATACAATGAGCAGTTCTTC	NA	TRBV19	NA	15	TRBJ2-1
CASSLGTGGATGELFF	TGTGCCAGCAGCCTAGGGACAGGGGGAGCAACCGGGGAGCTGTTTTTT	few	TRBV7-9	TRBD1	16	TRBJ2-2
CASATGLAGGNEQFF	TGCGCCAGCGCCACTGGGCTAGCGGGGGGAAATGAGCAGTTCTTC	NA	TRBV10-1	TRBD2	15	TRBJ2-1
CASRPTGQNEKLFF	TGTGCCAGTAGACCGACAGGGCAGAATGAAAAACTGTTTTTT	NA	TRBV19	TRBD1	14	TRBJ1-4
CASRRTGSSGYTF	TGTGCCAGCAGAAGGACAGGGTCTAGTGGCTACACCTTC	NA	TRBV5-4	TRBD1	13	TRBJ1-2
CASSFHRVDQPQHF	TGTGCCAGCAGTTTCCACAGGGTGGATCAGCCCCAGCATTTT	once	TRBV27	NA	14	TRBJ1-5
CASSFPLGGEEKLFF	TGTGCCAGCAGCTTCCCCTTAGGGGGCGAAGAAAAACTGTTTTTT	few	TRBV7-9	TRBD1	15	TRBJ1-4
CASSSGTGHSGANVLTF	TGTGCCAGCAGCTCTGGGACAGGGCACTCTGGGGCCAACGTCCTGACTTTC	NA	TRBV11-2	TRBD1	17	TRBJ2-6
CASRSTGSGYTF	TGTGCCAGCAGATCGACAGGGAGCGGCTACACCTTC	NA	TRBV7-9	TRBD1	12	TRBJ1-2
CASSIGGTVSWGGYTF	TGTGCCAGTAGTATAGGAGGGACTGTCTCTTGGGGTGGCTACACCTTC	NA	TRBV19	NA	16	TRBJ1-2
CASSHISTGMNTEAFF	TGCGCCAGCAGCCATATCTCGACAGGCATGAACACTGAAGCTTTCTTT	NA	TRBV4-1	NA	16	TRBJ1-1
CASSHGPMHTEAFF	TGTGCCAGTAGTCATGGGCCTATGCACACTGAAGCTTTCTTT	NA	TRBV19	NA	14	TRBJ1-1
CASSLVSGGNQPQHF	TGTGCCAGCAGCTTAGTATCAGGGGGTAATCAGCCCCAGCATTTT	NA	TRBV7-2	TRBD1	15	TRBJ1-5
CAWRRGGEKLFF	TGTGCCTGGAGAAGGGGAGGTGAAAAACTGTTTTTT	once	TRBV30	NA	12	TRBJ1-4